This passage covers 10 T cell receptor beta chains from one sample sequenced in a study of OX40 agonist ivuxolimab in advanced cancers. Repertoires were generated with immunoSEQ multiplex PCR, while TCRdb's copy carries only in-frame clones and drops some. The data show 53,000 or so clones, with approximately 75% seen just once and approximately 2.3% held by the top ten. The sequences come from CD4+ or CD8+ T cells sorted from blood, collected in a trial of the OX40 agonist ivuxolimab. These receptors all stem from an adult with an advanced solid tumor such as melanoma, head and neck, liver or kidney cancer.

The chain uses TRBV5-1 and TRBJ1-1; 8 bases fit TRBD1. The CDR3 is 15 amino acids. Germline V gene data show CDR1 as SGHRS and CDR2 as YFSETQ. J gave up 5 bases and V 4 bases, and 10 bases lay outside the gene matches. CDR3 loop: CASSPKTGGGTEAFF. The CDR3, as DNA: TGCGCCAGCAGCCCAAAAACAGGGGGAGGAACTGAAGCTTTCTTT. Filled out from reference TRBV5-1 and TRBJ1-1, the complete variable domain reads KAGVTQTPRYLIKTRGQQVTLSCSPISGHRSVSWYQQTPGQGLQFLFEYFSETQRNKGNFPGRFSGRQFSNSRSEMNVSTLELGDSALYLCASSPKTGGGTEAFFGQGTRLTVV.

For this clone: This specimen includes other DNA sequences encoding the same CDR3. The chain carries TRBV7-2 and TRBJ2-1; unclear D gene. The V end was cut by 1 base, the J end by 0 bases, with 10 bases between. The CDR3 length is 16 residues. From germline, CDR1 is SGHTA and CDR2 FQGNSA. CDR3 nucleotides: TGTGCCAGCAGCTTAGTAACCCCCCTCTCCTACAATGAGCAGTTCTTC. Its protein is CASSLVTPLSYNEQFF.

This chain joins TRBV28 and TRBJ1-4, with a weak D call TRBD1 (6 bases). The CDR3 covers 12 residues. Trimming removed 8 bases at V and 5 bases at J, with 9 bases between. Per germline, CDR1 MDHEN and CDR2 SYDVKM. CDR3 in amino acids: CASGTRNEKLFF. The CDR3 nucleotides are TGTGCCAGCGGGACACGAAATGAAAAACTGTTTTTT.

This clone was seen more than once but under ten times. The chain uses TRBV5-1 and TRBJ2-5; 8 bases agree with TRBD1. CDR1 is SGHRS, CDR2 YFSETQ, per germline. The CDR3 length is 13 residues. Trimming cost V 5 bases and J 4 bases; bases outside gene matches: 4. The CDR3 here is CASSRTGRETQYF. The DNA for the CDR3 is TGCGCCAGCAGTCGGACAGGGAGAGAGACCCAGTACTTC.

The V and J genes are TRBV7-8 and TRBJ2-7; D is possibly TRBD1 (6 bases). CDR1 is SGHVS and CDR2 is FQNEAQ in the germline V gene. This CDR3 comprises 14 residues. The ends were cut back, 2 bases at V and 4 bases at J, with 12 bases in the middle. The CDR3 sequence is CASSLSGQGYEQYF. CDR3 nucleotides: TGTGCCAGCAGCTTATCGGGACAAGGGTACGAGCAGTACTTC.

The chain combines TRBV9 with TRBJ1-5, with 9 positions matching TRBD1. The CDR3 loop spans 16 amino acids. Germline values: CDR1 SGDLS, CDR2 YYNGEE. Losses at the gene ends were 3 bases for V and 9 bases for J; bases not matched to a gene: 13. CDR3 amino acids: CASSAGTGPAQGPQHF. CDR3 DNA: TGTGCCAGCAGCGCCGGGACAGGGCCCGCCCAAGGGCCCCAGCATTTT.

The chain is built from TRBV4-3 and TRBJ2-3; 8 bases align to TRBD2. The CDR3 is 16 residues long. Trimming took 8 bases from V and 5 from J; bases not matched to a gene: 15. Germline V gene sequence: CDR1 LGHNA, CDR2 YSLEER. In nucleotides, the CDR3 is TGCGCCAGCGCTCGCTTCCTCGGGGGGGCTCAAGATACGCAGTATTTT. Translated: CASARFLGGAQDTQYF.

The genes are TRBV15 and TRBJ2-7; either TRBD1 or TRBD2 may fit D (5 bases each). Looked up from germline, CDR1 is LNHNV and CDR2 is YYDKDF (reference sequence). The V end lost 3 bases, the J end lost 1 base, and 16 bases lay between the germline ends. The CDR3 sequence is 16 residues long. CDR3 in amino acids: CATSSFLTGRSYEQYF. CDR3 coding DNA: TGTGCCACCAGCAGCTTCTTGACGGGGCGATCCTACGAGCAGTACTTC.

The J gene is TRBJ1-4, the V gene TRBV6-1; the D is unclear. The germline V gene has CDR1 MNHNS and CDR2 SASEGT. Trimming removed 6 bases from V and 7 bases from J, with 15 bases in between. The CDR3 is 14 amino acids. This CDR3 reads CASRRAPEAEKLFF. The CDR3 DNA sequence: TGTGCCAGCAGGAGGGCCCCGGAGGCTGAAAAACTGTTTTTT.

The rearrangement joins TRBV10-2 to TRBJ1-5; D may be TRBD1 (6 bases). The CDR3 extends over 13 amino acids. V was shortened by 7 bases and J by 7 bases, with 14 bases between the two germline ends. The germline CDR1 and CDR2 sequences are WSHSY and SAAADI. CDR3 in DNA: TGCGCCAGCACCGGACAGAGAACACAGCCCCAGCATTTT. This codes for CASTGQRTQPQHF.